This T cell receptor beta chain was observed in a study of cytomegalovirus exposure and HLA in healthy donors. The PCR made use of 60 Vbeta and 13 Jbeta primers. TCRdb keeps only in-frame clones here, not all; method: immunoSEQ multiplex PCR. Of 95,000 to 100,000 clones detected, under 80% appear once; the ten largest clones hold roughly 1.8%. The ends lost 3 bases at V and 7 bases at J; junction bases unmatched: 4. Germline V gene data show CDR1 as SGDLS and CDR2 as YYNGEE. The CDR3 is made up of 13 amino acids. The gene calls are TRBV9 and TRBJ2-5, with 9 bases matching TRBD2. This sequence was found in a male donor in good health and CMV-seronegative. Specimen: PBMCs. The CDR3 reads CASSAGGGATQYF. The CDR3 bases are TGTGCCAGCAGCGCCGGCGGGGGGGCGACCCAGTACTTC.